This T cell receptor (beta chain) was identified in a study of T cells in tumors after PD-1 blockade. Whole-study context: Treatment was either pembrolizumab 200 mg every 3 weeks or cemiplimab 350 mg every 2 weeks. Blood samples averaged around 100,000 templates (range about 24,679-260,000) and under 40,000 unique clonotypes. Daily vismodegib 150 mg continued in a subset of anti-PD-1-treated patients.

Comments on this clone: Its antigen is not identified.

Clones were sequenced by immunoSEQ multiplex PCR, and TCRdb holds only the in-frame ones, with some missing. Of 30,000 to 40,000 clones in the sample, more than 70% were seen once. The germline CDR1 and CDR2 sequences are MDHEN and SYDVKM. The CDR3 totals 12 residues. V was trimmed by 3 bases and J by 2 bases, leaving 5 bases between them. Study-wide findings and caveats: Peripheral recruitment is suggested, as some novel exhausted tumor clones were in pre-treatment blood.

The TCR sequence derives from a human donor with basal cell carcinoma. This chain uses TRBV28 with TRBJ2-7; D gene unclear. This material consisted of PBMCs, taken before anti-PD-1 treatment. The CDR3 loop is CASSFTAYEQYF. CDR3 bases: TGTGCCAGCAGTTTTACCGCCTACGAGCAGTACTTC. The full variable domain, completed using reference TRBV28 and TRBJ2-7, is DVKVTQSSRYLVKRTGEKVFLECVQDMDHENMFWYRQDPGLGLRLIYFSYDVKMKEKGDIPEGYSVSREKKERFSLILESASTNQTSMYLCASSFTAYEQYFGPGTRLTVT.